These 20 T cell receptor beta chains originate from one sample sequenced in a study of early T cells in non-severe SARS-CoV-2 infection. TCRdb redid the calling of the 5' RACE reads with MiXCR, one entry per CDR3 protein. The repertoire includes roughly 100,000 distinct CDR3 sequences, about 12% of them detected once, and around 2.5% sits in the top ten. Sample: whole blood. All receptors come from an adult who was a healthcare worker with PCR-confirmed SARS-CoV-2 infection or an uninfected control (not recorded which).

This clonotype was recorded many times. The chain carries TRBV29-1 and TRBJ1-1; TRBD1 aligns across 7 bases. V lost 7 bases to trimming and J lost 2 bases; unmatched junction nucleotides: 10. The CDR3 extends over 14 amino acids. From germline, CDR1 is SQVTM and CDR2 ANQGSEA. CDR3 protein: CSAFRTGKNTEAFF. CDR3 sequence (DNA): TGCAGCGCCTTTAGGACAGGAAAAAACACTGAAGCTTTCTTT. Based on the CDR3 plus reference TRBV29-1 and TRBJ1-1, the full variable domain is SAVISQKPSRDICQRGTSLTIQCQVDSQVTMMFWYRQQPGQSLTLIATANQGSEATYESGFVIDKFPISRPNLTFSTLTVSNMSPEDSSIYLCSAFRTGKNTEAFFGQGTRLTVV.

The CDR3 nucleotides read TGTGCCAGCAGCTACCCACCGGGACAGTGGCAGTTCTTC. Its translation: CASSYPPGQWQFF. The chain links TRBV11-2 to TRBJ2-1; the match to TRBD1 covers 7 bases. CDR3 size: 13 residues. Germline CDR1 SGHAT, CDR2 FQNNGV. V lost 4 bases to trimming and J lost 12 bases; unmatched junction nucleotides: 9.

This clonotype was observed a handful of times. The junction shows a germline mismatch at one end, possibly a read error. The genes are TRBV20-1 and TRBJ1-6; 8 positions agree with TRBD1. The CDR3 sequence is 16 residues long. The germline V gene encodes CDR1 DFQATT and CDR2 SNEGSKA (reference sequence). CDR3 bases: TGCAGTGCTAAGGCCTCTGGACAGGGAGCCAATTTACCCCTCCACTTT. Residues: CSAKASGQGANLPLHF.

V and J are TRBV29-1 and TRBJ2-7, with D possibly being TRBD1 or TRBD2 (6 bases each). Germline V lookup: CDR1 SQVTM, CDR2 ANQGSEA. This CDR3 has 13 residues. Trimming pared 4 bases from V and 0 bases from J, leaving 10 bases between. CDR3 sequence (DNA): TGCAGCGTTGCTGGGGGGCCCTCCTACGAGCAGTACTTC. Protein: CSVAGGPSYEQYF.

The rearrangement joins TRBV2 to TRBJ2-7, with TRBD2 matching over 13 bases. The V segment lost 5 bases and the J segment 6 bases; nucleotides outside the gene matches: 10. This CDR3 spans 16 amino acids. Germline values: CDR1 SNHLY, CDR2 FYNNEI. The CDR3 nucleotides are TGTGCCAGCAGTTCTCGGACTAGCGGGGGAGGAAGCGAGCAGTACTTC. Encoded protein: CASSSRTSGGGSEQYF.

The V gene is TRBV12-3 or TRBV12-4, the J gene TRBJ1-6; D is possibly TRBD1 (6 bases). V lost 5 bases, J lost 10 bases, and 18 bases lay in between. The CDR3 loop spans 15 amino acids. CDR3 amino acids: CASSRTAGAQSPLHF. The CDR3 nucleotides are TGTGCCAGCAGTCGGACAGCCGGAGCACAATCACCCCTCCACTTT.

The DNA for the CDR3 is TGTGCCAGCAACCTGGCGCTAGCGGGGGGGTACCCGAACACCGGGGAGCTGTTTTTT. It yields the protein CASNLALAGGYPNTGELFF. J is TRBJ2-2 and V is TRBV6-2 or TRBV6-3, with 12 bases that match TRBD2. CDR1 is MNHEY, CDR2 SVGEGT, per germline. CDR3 length equals 19 residues. Germline trimming cut 7 bases from V and 0 bases from J; bases unmatched to any gene: 12.

This clonotype has ten or more counts. The genes are TRBV28 and TRBJ2-6, with 10 bases that match TRBD1. The CDR3 loop spans 17 amino acids. Trimming removed 4 bases from V and 3 bases from J; junction bases left unmatched: 6. CDR1 is MDHEN, CDR2 SYDVKM, per germline. CDR3 region: CASSWDRGPGGANVLTF. CDR3 DNA sequence: TGTGCCAGCAGTTGGGACAGGGGTCCGGGTGGGGCCAACGTCCTGACTTTC.

Many counts were recorded for this clonotype. CDR3 DNA: TGTGCCAGCAGCTTTACACGGCCAACTAGCGGGTTAACAGATACGCAGTATTTT. It specifies CASSFTRPTSGLTDTQYF. V usage is TRBV7-2 and J usage is TRBJ2-3; 9 positions agree with TRBD2. The CDR3 spans 18 residues. From germline, CDR1 is SGHTA and CDR2 FQGNSA. Trimming removed 3 bases from V and 3 bases from J; junction bases left unmatched: 13.

This sequence joins TRBV28 and TRBJ2-3; the D is unclear. The CDR3 is 12 residues long. Germline V gene sequence: CDR1 MDHEN, CDR2 SYDVKM. Trimming cost V 6 bases and J 2 bases, with 6 bases left between them. The CDR3 reads CASRTTTDTQYF. The CDR3, as DNA: TGTGCCAGCAGAACTACCACAGATACGCAGTATTTT.

This clonotype was seen at least ten times. The chain uses TRBV7-3 and TRBJ2-7; 7 bases match TRBD2. Losses at the gene ends were 3 bases for V and 0 bases for J; bases not matched to a gene: 2. Germline V gene data show CDR1 as SGHTA and CDR2 as FQGTGA. The CDR3 runs 14 residues. The chain's CDR3 is CASSFGGSSYEQYF. CDR3 nucleotides: TGTGCCAGCAGCTTCGGCGGGAGCTCCTACGAGCAGTACTTC.

The chain joins TRBV20-1 to TRBJ2-7; 12 bases line up with TRBD1. V shed 1 base and J 4 bases; nucleotides not matched to a gene: 14. CDR3 length: 18 amino acids. CDR1 and CDR2 from the germline V gene are DFQATT and SNEGSKA (reference sequence). CDR3 in DNA: TGCAGTGCTAGAGCCCATTCCGGTCCGGGACAGGGGGCGTACGAGCAGTACTTC. Translating it yields CSARAHSGPGQGAYEQYF.

This clonotype was seen repeatedly, ten times or more. The chain is built from TRBV11-2 and TRBJ2-3; unclear D gene. The CDR3 spans 14 residues. V lost 7 bases, J lost 3 bases, and 14 bases lay in between. CDR1 and CDR2 (germline): SGHAT, FQNNGV. The CDR3 region is CASTRFGVTDTQYF. The CDR3 DNA follows: TGTGCCAGCACCCGCTTCGGTGTTACAGATACGCAGTATTTT. Drawing the rest from reference TRBV11-2 and TRBJ2-3, the complete variable domain is EAGVAQSPRYKIIEKRQSVAFWCNPISGHATLYWYQQILGQGPKLLIQFQNNGVVDDSQLPKDRFSAERLKGVDSTLKIQPAKLEDSAVYLCASTRFGVTDTQYFGPGTRLTVL.

This clonotype turned up a few times. The gene calls are TRBV28 and TRBJ2-7; TRBD1 might be the D (5 bases). This CDR3 spans 15 amino acids. Germline CDR1 is MDHEN and CDR2 is SYDVKM. V was shortened by 5 bases and J by 0 bases, with 14 bases between the two germline ends. The CDR3 nucleotides are TGTGCCAGCAGTCCCGACAGCCCGAGCTCCTACGAGCAGTACTTC. Translation gives CASSPDSPSSYEQYF.

In this sample, this clonotype turned up many times. The chain is built from TRBV9 and TRBJ2-5; D might be TRBD1 or TRBD2, each matching 5 bases. Germline V gene data show CDR1 as SGDLS and CDR2 as YYNGEE. The CDR3 has 15 residues. V dropped 4 bases and J dropped 3 bases, with 16 bases sitting between them. CDR3 region: CASSPRDLPEETQYF. CDR3 in DNA: TGTGCCAGCAGCCCCCGGGACCTGCCGGAAGAGACCCAGTACTTC.

This clonotype was seen at least ten times. The rearrangement joins TRBV5-1 to TRBJ2-7; D possibly corresponds to TRBD1 (5 bases). The CDR3 is 13 residues long. V was trimmed by 2 bases and J by 1 base, leaving 7 bases between them. Germline V gene data show CDR1 as SGHRS and CDR2 as YFSETQ. The CDR3 DNA reads TGCGCCAGCAGCTTTCAGGGTTCCTACGAGCAGTACTTC. It yields the protein CASSFQGSYEQYF.

This clonotype was counted between two and nine times. The V gene is TRBV15, the J gene TRBJ1-2; TRBD1 aligns across 7 bases. The germline gives CDR1 LNHNV, CDR2 YYDKDF (reference sequence). CDR3 length: 14 residues. J was trimmed by 7 bases and V by 0 bases; bases with no gene match: 5. CDR3 bases: TGTGCCACCAGCAGAGATACAGGGGCATCTGGCTACACCTTC. As protein: CATSRDTGASGYTF.

There are many counts of this clonotype. V and J are TRBV7-2 and TRBJ2-6, with D tentatively TRBD2 (5 bases). Germline lookup yields CDR1 SGHTA and CDR2 FQGNSA. The CDR3 sequence is 15 residues long. V was cut by 3 bases and J by 4 bases, with 10 bases left in between. This chain's CDR3 is CASSFVGAGANVLTF. The DNA for the CDR3 is TGTGCCAGCAGCTTCGTGGGAGCGGGGGCCAACGTCCTGACTTTC.

This clonotype has at least ten counts. The chain joins TRBV20-1 to TRBJ2-5, with 7 bases identical to TRBD1. Germline V gene lookup returns CDR1 DFQATT and CDR2 SNEGSKA (reference sequence). J lost 5 bases, V lost 6 bases, and 6 bases had no gene match. CDR3 size: 12 residues. Written as DNA, the CDR3 is TGCAGTGCCTTAGGACAGGCGGAGACCCAGTACTTC. It specifies CSALGQAETQYF.

The table lists this clonotype with many counts. The chain uses TRBV4-2 and TRBJ2-4; tentative D call: TRBD1 (5 bases). Germline V gene data show CDR1 as LGHNA and CDR2 as YNFKEQ. The CDR3 extends over 17 amino acids. V was pared by 1 base and J by 3 bases, with 16 bases between. The CDR3 sequence is CASSQVSGPEGKNIQYF. The CDR3 bases are TGTGCCAGCAGCCAAGTGTCAGGGCCCGAAGGCAAAAACATTCAGTACTTC.